The 15 T cell receptor beta chains reported below all come from one sample, sequenced in a study of T cells in Graves' hyperthyroidism and ophthalmopathy. Amplification yielded TCR beta CDR3 regions, with RNA transcripts as the source. First-round RT-PCR of the TCR CDR3 relied on the HTBI primer set. TCRdb reprocessed the multiplex PCR reads via MiXCR and lists one record per CDR3 protein. The sample lists 300,000 to 450,000 distinct CDR3 sequences, about a sixth occurring once. Sequencing input: blood. These TCRs come from a woman in her twenties or thirties with Graves' hyperthyroidism that later progressed to Graves' ophthalmopathy.

This clonotype was recorded at least ten times. The J gene is TRBJ2-2, the V gene TRBV6-1; D uncertain. Trimming shortened V by 6 bases and J by 2 bases, and 10 bases separated the two germline ends. The CDR3 runs to 14 residues. Germline V gene lookup returns CDR1 MNHNS and CDR2 SASEGT. The CDR3 DNA reads TGTGCCAGCAGCCCCGGGCTAAACACCGGGGAGCTGTTTTTT. Amino acid sequence: CASSPGLNTGELFF.

This clonotype was picked up many times. The chain couples TRBV5-6 to TRBJ2-3; D is possibly TRBD1 (5 bases). CDR1 SGHDT and CDR2 YYEEEE come from the germline V gene. The ends were cut back, 6 bases at V and 2 bases at J, with 13 bases in the middle. The CDR3 loop spans 14 amino acids. CDR3 sequence reads: CASTNDRLTDTQYF. CDR3 coding DNA: TGTGCCAGCACCAATGACAGACTCACAGATACGCAGTATTTT. Using reference TRBV5-6 and TRBJ2-3 for the parts outside the CDR3, the full variable domain is DAGVTQSPTHLIKTRGQQVTLRCSPKSGHDTVSWYQQALGQGPQFIFQYYEEEERQRGNFPDRFSGHQFPNYSSELNVNALLLGDSALYLCASTNDRLTDTQYFGPGTRLTVL.

This clonotype was counted many times. This chain connects TRBV11-2 to TRBJ2-5; possibly TRBD1 or TRBD2 for D (5 bases each). The CDR3 totals 14 residues. The germline V gene has CDR1 SGHAT and CDR2 FQNNGV. With 0 bases removed from V and 1 base from J, the gap between germline ends came to 6 bases. CDR3 region: CASSLEGVQETQYF. For the CDR3, the DNA is TGTGCCAGCAGCTTAGAGGGGGTCCAAGAGACCCAGTACTTC.

This clonotype was recorded many times. This chain links TRBV12-3 or TRBV12-4 with TRBJ1-1; 7 bases agree with TRBD1. The CDR3 is 14 residues long. J lost 0 bases, V lost 4 bases, and 2 bases had no gene match. CDR3 sequence reads: CASSYTGVNTEAFF. The CDR3 DNA is TGTGCCAGCAGTTACACAGGGGTGAACACTGAAGCTTTCTTT.

This clonotype has at least ten counts. The rearrangement joins TRBV7-8 to TRBJ2-1; 10 bases agree with TRBD1. With V trimmed by 4 bases and J by 4 bases, 7 bases remained unmatched. The CDR3 is 16 amino acids. CDR1 and CDR2 from the germline V gene are SGHVS and FQNEAQ. The CDR3 protein is CASSSLDRGVYNEQFF. DNA for the CDR3: TGTGCCAGCAGCTCCTTGGACAGGGGGGTGTACAATGAGCAGTTCTTC.

This clonotype was picked up many times. J is TRBJ2-7 and V is TRBV7-9; D call uncertain. Trimming left V 4 bases short and J 5 bases short, with 9 bases between. Germline loops: CDR1 SEHNR, CDR2 FQNEAQ (reference sequence). The CDR3 consists of 12 residues. The CDR3: CASSYRFDEQYF. The CDR3 nucleotides are TGTGCCAGCAGCTACCGCTTTGACGAGCAGTACTTC.

This clonotype was observed many times. V gene TRBV12-3 or TRBV12-4 combines with J gene TRBJ1-2; TRBD1 aligns across 7 bases. The V segment lost 2 bases and the J segment 8 bases; nucleotides outside the gene matches: 8. This CDR3 has 14 residues. This CDR3 reads CASSLTGAQRGYTF. The CDR3 nucleotides are TGTGCCAGCAGTTTAACAGGGGCCCAAAGGGGCTACACCTTC.

This clonotype was observed at least ten times. The chain uses TRBV2 and TRBJ2-5; D is tentatively TRBD1 or TRBD2 (6 bases each). The germline V and J ends were trimmed by 6 bases and 2 bases, with 13 bases remaining between them. Germline loops: CDR1 SNHLY, CDR2 FYNNEI. The CDR3 is 14 amino acids. CDR3 sequence reads: CASRSTGAQETQYF. CDR3 nucleotide sequence: TGTGCCAGCAGATCCACGGGGGCGCAAGAGACCCAGTACTTC.

The chain employs TRBV2 and TRBJ2-2; 8 nucleotides agree with TRBD2. The V and J ends lost 6 bases and 1 base, in that order; junction bases with no gene match: 1. CDR1 is SNHLY and CDR2 is FYNNEI in the germline V gene. The length of the CDR3 is 14 residues. The DNA of the CDR3 is TGTGCCAGCAGCGGGGGGGAGAACACCGGGGAGCTGTTTTTT. Translating it yields CASSGGENTGELFF.

V gene TRBV7-9 combines with J gene TRBJ2-1, with D tentatively TRBD2 (6 bases). This CDR3 comprises 15 residues. The germline V and J ends were trimmed by 0 bases and 4 bases, with 10 bases remaining between them. Germline-derived CDR1 and CDR2 are SEHNR and FQNEAQ (reference sequence). CDR3 sequence: CASSLAALAYNEQFF. The CDR3 region has the DNA TGTGCCAGCAGCTTAGCGGCGCTAGCGTACAATGAGCAGTTCTTC.

This clonotype was observed at least ten times. The chain employs TRBV12-3 or TRBV12-4 and TRBJ2-2; D ambiguous. CDR3 length: 15 residues. Trimming took off 4 bases at V and 6 bases at J, with 15 bases between the two ends. Written as DNA, the CDR3 is TGTGCCAGCAGTTCTCCGGGCCTGCACCCCGGGGAGCTGTTTTTT. Encoded protein: CASSSPGLHPGELFF.

This clonotype was seen ten or more times. V gene TRBV6-1 combines with J gene TRBJ1-1, with 8 nucleotides matching TRBD1. This CDR3 spans 13 amino acids. The junction had 2 bases not matched to a gene; V was cut back by 8 bases and J by 0 bases. CDR1 and CDR2 (germline): MNHNS, SASEGT. The CDR3 DNA sequence: TGTGCCAGCCAACAGGGGGTGAACACTGAAGCTTTCTTT. Its protein product is CASQQGVNTEAFF.

This clonotype was counted many times. The rearrangement joins TRBV29-1 to TRBJ2-5; unclear D gene. CDR3 size: 12 residues. Germline values: CDR1 SQVTM, CDR2 ANQGSEA. V lost 4 bases and J lost 5, with 11 bases in between. This CDR3 is CSVVGYGETQYF. CDR3 nucleotide sequence: TGCAGCGTTGTCGGCTACGGCGAGACCCAGTACTTC. The whole variable domain, remainder taken from reference TRBV29-1 and TRBJ2-5, is SAVISQKPSRDICQRGTSLTIQCQVDSQVTMMFWYRQQPGQSLTLIATANQGSEATYESGFVIDKFPISRPNLTFSTLTVSNMSPEDSSIYLCSVVGYGETQYFGPGTRLLVL.

The V and J genes are TRBV29-1 and TRBJ1-2; no definite D call. The CDR3 totals 12 residues. Germline CDR1 SQVTM, CDR2 ANQGSEA. The V and J ends lost 0 bases and 6 bases respectively, with 8 bases between them. CDR3 DNA sequence: TGCAGCGTTGAAGATCTTTGGAATGGCTACACCTTC. This encodes CSVEDLWNGYTF.

This clonotype appeared a few times. The chain has TRBV4-1 and TRBJ1-6; possible D gene TRBD1, 6 bases. V was shortened by 6 bases and J by 0 bases, with 21 bases between the two germline ends. Germline V gives CDR1 MGHRA, CDR2 YSYEKL. This CDR3 has 19 amino acids. The CDR3 DNA is TGCGCCAGCAGGCCTAATCCGGGACACCTAAGCTCCTATAATTCACCCCTCCACTTT. This codes for CASRPNPGHLSSYNSPLHF.